Listed here is a single T cell receptor beta chain. The CDR3 runs to 17 residues. Germline V CDR1 and CDR2: SGDLS, YYNGEE. V trimming: 4 bases; J trimming: 0 bases; junction bases outside the gene matches: 12. Clones were read by immunoSEQ multiplex PCR, and TCRdb kept only the in-frame ones, dropping some. The table lists approximately 270,000 clones, roughly 91% of them singletons, with 1.5% to 2% in the top ten. The record originates from a study of blood T cell repertoires in COVID-19. The chain uses TRBV9 and TRBJ2-7; 8 nucleotides match TRBD2. The sequenced material came from PBMCs or T cells enriched from blood (not recorded which). This TCR derives from a woman aged 55-70 years who had recovered from COVID-19. CDR3 DNA: TGTGCCAGCAGCACAACAGAGGGAAGCGGGAGCTCCTACGAGCAGTACTTC. Translating it yields CASSTTEGSGSSYEQYF.